This TCR beta chain stems from a study of shared clonotypes between healthy human individuals. Trimming removed 4 bases at V and 1 base at J, with 4 bases between. Germline V gene data show CDR1 as SQVTM and CDR2 as ANQGSEA. CDR3 length: 11 amino acids. Only in-frame clones appear in the TCRdb table, and some are missing; sequencing was by immunoSEQ multiplex PCR. The sample lists fewer than 600,000 clones, around three quarters occurring once. This clone occurred a few times. This is likely an artifact of a read error, given a far larger clone one base away. The sample consisted of PBMCs. The chain joins TRBV29-1 to TRBJ1-1, with D uncertain. This clonotype was sampled from a woman between 40 and 55 years old in good health. Some clones in this sample may be carry-over from other donors' samples. CDR3 sequence: CSVVGNTEAFF. CDR3 nucleotide sequence: TGCAGCGTTGTAGGGAACACTGAAGCTTTCTTT.